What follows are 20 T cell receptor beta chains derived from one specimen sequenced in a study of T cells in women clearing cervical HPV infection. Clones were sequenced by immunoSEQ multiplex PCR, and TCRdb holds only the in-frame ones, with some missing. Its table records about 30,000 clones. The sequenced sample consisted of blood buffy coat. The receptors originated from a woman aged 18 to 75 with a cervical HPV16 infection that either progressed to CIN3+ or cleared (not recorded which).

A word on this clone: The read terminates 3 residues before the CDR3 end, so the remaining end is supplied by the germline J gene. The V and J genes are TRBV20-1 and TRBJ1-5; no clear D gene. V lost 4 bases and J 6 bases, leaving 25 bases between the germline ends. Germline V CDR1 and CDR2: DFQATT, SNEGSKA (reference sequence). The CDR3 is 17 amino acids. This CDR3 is CSAMDFRSRVRGQPQHF. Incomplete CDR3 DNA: TGCAGTGCTATGGACTTTCGGTCACGGGTCCGGGGTCAGCCC.

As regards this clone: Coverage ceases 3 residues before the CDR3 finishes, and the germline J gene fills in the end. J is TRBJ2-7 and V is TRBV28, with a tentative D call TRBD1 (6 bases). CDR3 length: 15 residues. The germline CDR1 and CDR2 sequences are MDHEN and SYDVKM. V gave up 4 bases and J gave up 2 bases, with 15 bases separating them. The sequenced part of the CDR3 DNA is TGTGCCAGCAGTTCTCGGAACAGGGACCCCTACGAG. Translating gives CASSSRNRDPYE. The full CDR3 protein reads CASSSRNRDPYEQYF.

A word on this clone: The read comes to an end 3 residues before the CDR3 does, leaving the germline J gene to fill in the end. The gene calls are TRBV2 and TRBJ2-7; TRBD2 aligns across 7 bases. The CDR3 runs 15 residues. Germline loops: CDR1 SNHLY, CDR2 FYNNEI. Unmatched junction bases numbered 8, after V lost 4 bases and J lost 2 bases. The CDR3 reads CASSGGSGLTYEQYF. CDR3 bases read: TGTGCCAGCAGTGGGGGTAGCGGGCTAACCTACGAG.

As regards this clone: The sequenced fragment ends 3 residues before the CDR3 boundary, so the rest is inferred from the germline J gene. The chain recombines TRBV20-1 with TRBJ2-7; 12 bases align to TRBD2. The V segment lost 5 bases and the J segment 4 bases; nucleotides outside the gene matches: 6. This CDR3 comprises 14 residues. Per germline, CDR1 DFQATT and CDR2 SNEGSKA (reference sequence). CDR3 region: CSASSTSGSYEQYF. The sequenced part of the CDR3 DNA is TGCAGTGCTTCTTCGACTAGCGGGAGTTACGAG.

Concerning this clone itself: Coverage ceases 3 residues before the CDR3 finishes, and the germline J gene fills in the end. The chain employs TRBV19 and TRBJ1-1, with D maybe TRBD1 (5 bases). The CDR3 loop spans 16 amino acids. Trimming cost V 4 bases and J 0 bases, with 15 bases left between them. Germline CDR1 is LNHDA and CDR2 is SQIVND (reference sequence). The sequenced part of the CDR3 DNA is TGTGCCAGTAGTACACCCCCCGACAGAATGAACACTGAA. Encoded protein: CASSTPPDRMNTE. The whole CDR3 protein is CASSTPPDRMNTEAFF. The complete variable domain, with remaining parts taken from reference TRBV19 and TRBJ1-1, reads DGGITQSPKYLFRKEGQNVTLSCEQNLNHDAMYWYRQDPGQGLRLIYYSQIVNDFQKGDIAEGYSVSREKKESFPLTVTSAQKNPTAFYLCASSTPPDRMNTEAFFGQGTRLTVV.

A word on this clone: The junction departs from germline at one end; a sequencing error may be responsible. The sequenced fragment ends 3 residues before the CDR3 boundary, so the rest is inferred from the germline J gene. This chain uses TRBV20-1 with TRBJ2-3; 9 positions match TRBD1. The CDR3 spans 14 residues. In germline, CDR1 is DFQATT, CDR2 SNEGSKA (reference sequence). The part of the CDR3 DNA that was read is TGCAGTGCCCTTACAGGGGGCGCGTCAGAGACG. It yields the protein CSALTGGASET. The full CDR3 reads CSALTGGASETQYF.

CDR3 sequence reads: CASSNTGSTDTQYF. The CDR3 DNA, read in part, is TGTGCCAGCAGCAATACAGGTAGCACAGATACG. The chain uses TRBV5-5 and TRBJ2-3; a possible D gene is TRBD1 (5 bases). The read ends 3 residues shy of where the CDR3 ends; the end is completed using the germline J gene. This CDR3 spans 14 amino acids. Germline V gives CDR1 SGHKS, CDR2 YYEKEE (reference sequence). V gave up 4 bases and J gave up 0 bases, with 9 bases separating them.

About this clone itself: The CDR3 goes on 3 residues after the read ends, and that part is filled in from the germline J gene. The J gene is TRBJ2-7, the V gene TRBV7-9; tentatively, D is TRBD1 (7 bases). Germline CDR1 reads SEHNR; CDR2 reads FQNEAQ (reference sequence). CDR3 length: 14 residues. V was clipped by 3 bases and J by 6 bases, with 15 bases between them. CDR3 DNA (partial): TGTGCCAGCAGCTTTGTGGACCAGGGGGGCGAG. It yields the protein CASSFVDQGGE. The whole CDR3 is CASSFVDQGGEQYF.

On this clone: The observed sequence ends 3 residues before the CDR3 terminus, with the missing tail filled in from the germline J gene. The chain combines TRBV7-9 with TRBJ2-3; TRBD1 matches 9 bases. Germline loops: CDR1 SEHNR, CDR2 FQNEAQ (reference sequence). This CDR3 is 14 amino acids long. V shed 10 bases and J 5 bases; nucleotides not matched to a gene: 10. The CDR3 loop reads CATKPGTGLDTQYF. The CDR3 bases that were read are TGTGCCACCAAGCCCGGGACAGGGTTAGATACG.

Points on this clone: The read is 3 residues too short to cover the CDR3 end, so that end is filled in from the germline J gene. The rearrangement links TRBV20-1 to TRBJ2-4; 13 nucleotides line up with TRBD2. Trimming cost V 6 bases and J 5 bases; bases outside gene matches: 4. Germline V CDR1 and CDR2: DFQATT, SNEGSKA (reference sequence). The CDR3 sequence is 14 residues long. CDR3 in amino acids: CSASTSGGENIQYF. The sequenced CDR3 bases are TGCAGTGCAAGTACTAGCGGGGGGGAAAACATT.

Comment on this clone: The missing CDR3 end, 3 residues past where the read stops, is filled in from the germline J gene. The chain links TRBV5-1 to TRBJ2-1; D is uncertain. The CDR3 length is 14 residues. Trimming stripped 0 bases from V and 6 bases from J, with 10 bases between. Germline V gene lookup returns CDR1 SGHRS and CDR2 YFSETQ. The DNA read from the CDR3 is TGCGCCAGCAGCTTGGCTATCTTAACCAATGAG. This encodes CASSLAILTNE. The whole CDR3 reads CASSLAILTNEQFF.

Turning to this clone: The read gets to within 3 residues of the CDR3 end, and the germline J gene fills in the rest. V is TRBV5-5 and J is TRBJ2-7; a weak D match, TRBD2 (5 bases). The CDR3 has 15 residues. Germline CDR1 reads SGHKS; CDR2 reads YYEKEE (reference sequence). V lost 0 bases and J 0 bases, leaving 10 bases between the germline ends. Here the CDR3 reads CASSLAGVSSYEQYF. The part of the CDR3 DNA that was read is TGTGCCAGCAGCTTGGCCGGGGTCAGCTCCTACGAG.

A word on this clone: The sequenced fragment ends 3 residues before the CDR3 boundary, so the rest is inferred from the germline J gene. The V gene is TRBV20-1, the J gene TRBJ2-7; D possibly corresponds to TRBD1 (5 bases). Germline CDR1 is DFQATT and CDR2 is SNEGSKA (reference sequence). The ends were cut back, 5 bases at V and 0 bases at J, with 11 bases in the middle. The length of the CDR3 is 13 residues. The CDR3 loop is CSAWTPSSYEQYF. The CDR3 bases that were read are TGCAGTGCTTGGACACCCAGCTCCTACGAG.

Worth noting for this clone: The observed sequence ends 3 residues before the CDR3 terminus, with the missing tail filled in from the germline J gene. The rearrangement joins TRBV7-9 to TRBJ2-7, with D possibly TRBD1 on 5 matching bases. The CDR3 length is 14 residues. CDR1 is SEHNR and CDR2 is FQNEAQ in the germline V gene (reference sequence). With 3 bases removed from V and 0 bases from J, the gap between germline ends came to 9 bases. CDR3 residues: CASSLTVPSYEQYF. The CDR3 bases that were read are TGTGCCAGCAGCTTGACAGTGCCCTCCTACGAG.

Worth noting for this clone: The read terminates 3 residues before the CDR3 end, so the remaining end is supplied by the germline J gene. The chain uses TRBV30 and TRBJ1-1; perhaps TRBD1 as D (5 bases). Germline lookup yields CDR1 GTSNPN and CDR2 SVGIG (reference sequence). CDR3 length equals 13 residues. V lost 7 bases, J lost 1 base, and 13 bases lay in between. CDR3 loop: CALNRRGNTEAFF. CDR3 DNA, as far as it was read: TGTGCCTTGAACAGGAGGGGGAACACTGAA.

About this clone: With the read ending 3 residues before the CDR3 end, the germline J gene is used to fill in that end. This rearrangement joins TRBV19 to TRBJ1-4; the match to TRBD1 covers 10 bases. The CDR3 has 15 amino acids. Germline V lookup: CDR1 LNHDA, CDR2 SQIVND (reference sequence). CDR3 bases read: TGTGCCAGTAGTATAGAGGACAGGGGGTCCTCACCA. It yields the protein CASSIEDRGSSP. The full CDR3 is CASSIEDRGSSPLFF.

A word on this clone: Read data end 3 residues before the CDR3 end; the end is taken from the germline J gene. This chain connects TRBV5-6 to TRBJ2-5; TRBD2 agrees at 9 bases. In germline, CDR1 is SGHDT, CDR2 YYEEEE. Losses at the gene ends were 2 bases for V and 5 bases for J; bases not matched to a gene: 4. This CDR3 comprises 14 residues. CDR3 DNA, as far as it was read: TGTGCCAGCAGCTTCTCCGCGGGAGGGGAGACC. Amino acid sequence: CASSFSAGGET. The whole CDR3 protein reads CASSFSAGGETQYF. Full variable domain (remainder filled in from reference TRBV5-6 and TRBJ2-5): DAGVTQSPTHLIKTRGQQVTLRCSPKSGHDTVSWYQQALGQGPQFIFQYYEEEERQRGNFPDRFSGHQFPNYSSELNVNALLLGDSALYLCASSFSAGGETQYFGPGTRLLVL.

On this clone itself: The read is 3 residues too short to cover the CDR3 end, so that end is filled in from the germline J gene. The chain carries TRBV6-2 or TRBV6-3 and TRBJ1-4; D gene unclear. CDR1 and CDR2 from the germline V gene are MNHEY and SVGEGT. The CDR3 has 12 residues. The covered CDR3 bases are TGTGCCAGCAGTACCCCCGGTCCAGGA. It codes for CASSTPGPG. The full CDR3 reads CASSTPGPGLFF.

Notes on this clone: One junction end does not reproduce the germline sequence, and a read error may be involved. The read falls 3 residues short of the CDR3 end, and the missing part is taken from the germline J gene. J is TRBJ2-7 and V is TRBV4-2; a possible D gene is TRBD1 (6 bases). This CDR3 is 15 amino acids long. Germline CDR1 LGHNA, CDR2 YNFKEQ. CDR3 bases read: TGCGCCAGCAGCCAAGAGGGCAGGGGATCCTACGAG. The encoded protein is CASSQEGRGSYE. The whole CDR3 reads CASSQEGRGSYEQYF.

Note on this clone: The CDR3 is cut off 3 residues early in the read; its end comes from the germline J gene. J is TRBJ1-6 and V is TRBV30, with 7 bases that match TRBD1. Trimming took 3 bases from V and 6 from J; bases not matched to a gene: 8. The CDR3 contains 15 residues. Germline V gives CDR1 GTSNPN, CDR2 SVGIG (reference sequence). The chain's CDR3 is CAWRIVAGGNSPLHF. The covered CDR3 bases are TGTGCCTGGAGGATCGTGGCAGGGGGTAATTCACCC.